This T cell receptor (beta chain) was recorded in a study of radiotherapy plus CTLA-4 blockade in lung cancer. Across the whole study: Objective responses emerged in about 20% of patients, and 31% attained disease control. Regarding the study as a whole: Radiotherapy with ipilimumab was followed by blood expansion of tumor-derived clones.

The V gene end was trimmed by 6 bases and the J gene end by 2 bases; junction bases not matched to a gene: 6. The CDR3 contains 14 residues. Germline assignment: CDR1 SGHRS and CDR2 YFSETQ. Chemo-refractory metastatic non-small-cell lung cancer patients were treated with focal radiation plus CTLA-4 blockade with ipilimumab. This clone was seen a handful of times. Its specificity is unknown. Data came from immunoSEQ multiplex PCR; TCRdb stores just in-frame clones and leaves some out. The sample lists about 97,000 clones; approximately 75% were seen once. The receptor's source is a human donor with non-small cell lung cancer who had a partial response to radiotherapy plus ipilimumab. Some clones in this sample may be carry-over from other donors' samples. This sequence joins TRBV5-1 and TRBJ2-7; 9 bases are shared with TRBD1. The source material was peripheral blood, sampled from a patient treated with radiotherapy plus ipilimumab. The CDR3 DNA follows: TGCGCCAGCATGACGGACAGGGGAACCTACGAGCAGTACTTC. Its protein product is CASMTDRGTYEQYF. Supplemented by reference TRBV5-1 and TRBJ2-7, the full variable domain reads KAGVTQTPRYLIKTRGQQVTLSCSPISGHRSVSWYQQTPGQGLQFLFEYFSETQRNKGNFPGRFSGRQFSNSRSEMNVSTLELGDSALYLCASMTDRGTYEQYFGPGTRLTVT.